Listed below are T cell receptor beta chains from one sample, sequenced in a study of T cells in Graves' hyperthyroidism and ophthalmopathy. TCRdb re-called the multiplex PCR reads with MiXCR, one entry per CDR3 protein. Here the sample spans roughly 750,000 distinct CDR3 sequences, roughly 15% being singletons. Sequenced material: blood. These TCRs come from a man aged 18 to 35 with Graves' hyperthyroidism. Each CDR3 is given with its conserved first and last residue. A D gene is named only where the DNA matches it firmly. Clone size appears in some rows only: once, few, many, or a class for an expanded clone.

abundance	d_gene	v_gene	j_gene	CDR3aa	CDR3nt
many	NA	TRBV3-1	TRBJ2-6	CASSQEAALNVLTF	TGTGCCAGCAGCCAAGAGGCAGCGCTCAACGTCCTGACTTTC
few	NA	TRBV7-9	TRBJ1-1	CASSVGSGSMNTEASF	NA
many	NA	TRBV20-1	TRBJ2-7	CSASGGGSTYEQYF	TGCAGTGCCTCTGGAGGGGGAAGTACCTACGAGCAGTACTTC
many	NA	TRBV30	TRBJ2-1	CAWSALVRGKQFF	TGTGCCTGGAGTGCACTCGTGAGAGGGAAGCAGTTCTTC
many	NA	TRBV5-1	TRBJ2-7	CASSIRDTFYEQYF	TGCGCCAGCAGCATCCGGGATACCTTCTACGAGCAGTACTTC
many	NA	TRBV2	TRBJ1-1	CASSPTTLNTEAFF	TGTGCCAGCAGCCCAACCACACTTAACACTGAAGCTTTCTTT
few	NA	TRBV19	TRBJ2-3	CASSISPLGWTDTQYF	TGTGCCAGTAGTATATCCCCTTTGGGGTGGACAGATACGCAGTATTTT
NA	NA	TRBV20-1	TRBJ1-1	CSARTRGRGFTEAFF	TGCAGTGCTAGAACCCGGGGCAGGGGCTTCACTGAAGCTTTCTTT
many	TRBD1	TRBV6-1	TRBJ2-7	CASRQTRTGSYEQYF	TGTGCCAGCAGGCAAACCAGGACAGGGTCCTACGAGCAGTACTTC
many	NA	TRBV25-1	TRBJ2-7	CASSGRARSYEQYF	TGTGCCAGCAGTGGACGGGCCCGCTCCTACGAGCAGTACTTC
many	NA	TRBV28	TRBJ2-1	CASSLQDEQFF	TGTGCCAGCAGTTTACAGGATGAGCAGTTCTTC
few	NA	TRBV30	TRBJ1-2	CAWLPGFSGYTF	TGTGCCTGGCTTCCCGGGTTCTCTGGCTACACCTTC
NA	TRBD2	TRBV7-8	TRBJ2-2	CASTLYGRDTGELFF	TGTGCCAGCACCCTGTACGGGAGGGACACCGGGGAGCTGTTTTTT
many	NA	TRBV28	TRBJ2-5	CASSFSRQQETQYF	TGTGCCAGCAGTTTTTCACGTCAGCAAGAGACCCAGTACTTC
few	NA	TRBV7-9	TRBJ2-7	CASSLGGGHQHPEQYF	TGTGCCAGCAGCTTAGGAGGCGGTCACCAGCATCCTGAGCAGTACTTC